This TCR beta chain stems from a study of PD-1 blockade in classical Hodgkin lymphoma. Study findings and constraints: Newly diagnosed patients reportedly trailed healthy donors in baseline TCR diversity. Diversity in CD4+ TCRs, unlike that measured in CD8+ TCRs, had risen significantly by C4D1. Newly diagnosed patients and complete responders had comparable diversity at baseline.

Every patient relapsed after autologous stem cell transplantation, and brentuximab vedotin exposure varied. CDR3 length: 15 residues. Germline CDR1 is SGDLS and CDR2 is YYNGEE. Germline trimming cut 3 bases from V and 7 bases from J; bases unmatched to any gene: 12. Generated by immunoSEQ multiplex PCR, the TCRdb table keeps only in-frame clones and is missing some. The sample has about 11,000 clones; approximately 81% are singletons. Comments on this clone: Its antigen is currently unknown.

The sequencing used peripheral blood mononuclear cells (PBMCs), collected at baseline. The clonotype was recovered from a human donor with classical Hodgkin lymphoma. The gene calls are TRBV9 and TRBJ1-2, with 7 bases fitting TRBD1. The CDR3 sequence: CASSEMRTGGGGYTF. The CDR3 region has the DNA TGTGCCAGCAGCGAGATGAGGACAGGAGGAGGTGGCTACACCTTC.